The rows below give T cell receptor beta chains drawn from one sample of a study of neurological immune-mediated disorders. TCRdb re-analysed the 5' RACE reads in MiXCR, keeping a single row per CDR3 protein. The table shows 35,000 to 45,000 distinct CDR3 sequences, with around 10% occurring only once. Specimen: CD4+ T cells from blood. All receptors come from a woman aged 30 to 39 with HTLV-1-associated myelopathy (HAM/TSP). CDR3s include the opening cysteine and the closing phenylalanine or tryptophan. Fields, in order: V gene, clone size, J gene, D gene, CDR3 protein, CDR3 DNA. The D gene is left open where the match is weak. Size tells how often a clone was seen (once, few, many) or the class of an expanded clone, and some rows leave it out.

>TRBV5-1|many|TRBJ2-3|.
CASSLMRGPTTDTQYF
TGCGCCAGCAGCTTGATGCGGGGGCCCACTACAGATACGCAGTATTTT
>TRBV3-1|many|TRBJ1-6|.
CASSQSSWDSPLHF
TGTGCCAGCAGCCAGAGCAGCTGGGATTCACCCCTCCACTTT
>TRBV7-2|many|TRBJ2-1|.
CASSPLVRRSSYNEQFF
TGTGCCAGCAGCCCCCTCGTGAGGAGAAGCTCCTACAATGAGCAGTTCTTC
>TRBV2|many|TRBJ2-4|TRBD2
CASSLAGVAKNIQYF
TGTGCCAGCAGCCTAGCGGGGGTAGCCAAAAACATTCAGTACTTC
>TRBV24-1|.|TRBJ1-4|TRBD1
CATSMTGGGEKLFF
TGTGCCACCAGCATGACAGGGGGTGGTGAAAAACTGTTTTTT
>TRBV20-1|many|TRBJ2-7|TRBD2
CSAQSTSGGYEQYF
TGCAGTGCCCAATCGACTAGCGGCGGCTACGAGCAGTACTTC
>TRBV5-5|many|TRBJ1-2|TRBD1
CASSLGQGNGYTF
TGTGCCAGCAGCTTGGGACAGGGGAATGGCTACACCTTC
>TRBV5-8|many|TRBJ2-1|TRBD1
CASSLFGTASSGNEQFF
TGTGCCAGCAGCTTGTTTGGGACAGCCTCTTCGGGCAATGAGCAGTTCTTC
>TRBV10-3|many|TRBJ1-3|.
CAIQPGPSSGNTIYF
TGTGCCATTCAGCCGGGACCCAGCTCTGGAAACACCATATATTTT
>TRBV7-8|many|TRBJ2-1|TRBD1
CASSLGDRGYEQFF
TGTGCCAGCAGCTTAGGAGACAGGGGCTATGAGCAGTTCTTC
>TRBV5-4|many|TRBJ1-1|.
CATKRDTPGTEAFF
TGTGCAACAAAGCGGGATACCCCGGGCACTGAAGCTTTCTTT
>TRBV20-1|.|TRBJ1-1|.
CSATHRTAFF
TGCAGTGCTACCCATAGGACGGCTTTCTTT
>TRBV3-1|many|TRBJ1-5|.
CASSQDFGNQPQHF
TGTGCCAGCAGCCAAGATTTCGGGAATCAGCCCCAGCATTTT
>TRBV11-2|.|TRBJ2-1|TRBD1
CARSDTQGTNEQFF
TGTGCCAGAAGCGACACACAGGGGACGAATGAGCAGTTCTTC
>TRBV20-1|many|TRBJ1-6|.
CSARDRGRLENSPLHF
TGCAGTGCTAGAGATAGGGGACGCCTCGAGAATTCACCCCTCCACTTT
>TRBV12-3/TRBV12-4|many|TRBJ2-4|.
CASSPDNAKNIQYF
TGTGCCAGCAGTCCCGATAACGCCAAAAACATTCAGTACTTC
>TRBV20-1|many|TRBJ1-2|.
CSATTRGLDGYTF
TGCAGTGCTACGACCAGGGGATTGGATGGCTACACCTTC
>TRBV5-6|many|TRBJ2-1|TRBD1
CASGQGGFSEQFF
TGTGCCAGCGGACAGGGGGGTTTTAGTGAGCAGTTCTTC
>TRBV19|many|TRBJ1-5|TRBD1
CASSSIGTGESRKPQHF
TGTGCCAGTAGTTCGATTGGGACAGGGGAGTCGAGAAAGCCCCAGCATTTT
>TRBV5-1|many|TRBJ2-7|.
CASSSAQGSYEQYF
TGCGCCAGCAGCTCCGCACAGGGATCCTACGAGCAGTACTTC
>TRBV7-2|many|TRBJ2-1|TRBD1
CASSSYPGQAYNEQFF
TGTGCCAGCAGCTCTTACCCGGGACAGGCCTACAATGAGCAGTTCTTC
>TRBV20-1|many|TRBJ2-1|TRBD1
CSARVLTGGAPHEQFF
TGCAGTGCTAGGGTATTGACAGGGGGCGCTCCTCATGAGCAGTTCTTC
>TRBV12-3/TRBV12-4|many|TRBJ2-3|.
CASSLNGASTDTQYF
TGTGCCAGCAGTTTAAACGGGGCTAGCACAGATACGCAGTATTTT
>TRBV7-9|many|TRBJ1-3|.
CASSSGNTIYF
TGTGCCAGCTCCTCTGGAAACACCATATATTTT